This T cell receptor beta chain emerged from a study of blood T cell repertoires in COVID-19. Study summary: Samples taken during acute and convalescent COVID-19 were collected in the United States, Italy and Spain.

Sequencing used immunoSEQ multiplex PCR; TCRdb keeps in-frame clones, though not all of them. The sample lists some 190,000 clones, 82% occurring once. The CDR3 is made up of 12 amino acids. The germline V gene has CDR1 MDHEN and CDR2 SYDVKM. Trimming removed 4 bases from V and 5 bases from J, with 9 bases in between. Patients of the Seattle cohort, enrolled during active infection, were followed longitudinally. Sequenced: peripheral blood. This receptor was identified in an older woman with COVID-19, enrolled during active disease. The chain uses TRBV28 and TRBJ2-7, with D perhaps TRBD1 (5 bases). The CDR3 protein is CASSSGSDEQYV. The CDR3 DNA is TGTGCCAGCAGTTCAGGGTCTGACGAGCAGTACGTC.